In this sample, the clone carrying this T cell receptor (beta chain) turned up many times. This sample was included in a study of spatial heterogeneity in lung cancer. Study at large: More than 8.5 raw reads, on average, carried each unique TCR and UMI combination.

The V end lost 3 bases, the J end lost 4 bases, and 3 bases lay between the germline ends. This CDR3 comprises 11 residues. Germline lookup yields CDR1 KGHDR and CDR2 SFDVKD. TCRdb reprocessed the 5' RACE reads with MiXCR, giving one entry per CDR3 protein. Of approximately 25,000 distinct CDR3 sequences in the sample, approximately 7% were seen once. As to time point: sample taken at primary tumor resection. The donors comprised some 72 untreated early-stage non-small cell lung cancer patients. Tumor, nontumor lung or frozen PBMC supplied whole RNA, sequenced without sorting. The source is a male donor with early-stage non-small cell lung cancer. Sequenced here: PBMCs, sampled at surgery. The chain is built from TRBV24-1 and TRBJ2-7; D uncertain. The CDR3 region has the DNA TGTGCCACCAGTGATGGATACGAGCAGTACTTC. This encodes CATSDGYEQYF.